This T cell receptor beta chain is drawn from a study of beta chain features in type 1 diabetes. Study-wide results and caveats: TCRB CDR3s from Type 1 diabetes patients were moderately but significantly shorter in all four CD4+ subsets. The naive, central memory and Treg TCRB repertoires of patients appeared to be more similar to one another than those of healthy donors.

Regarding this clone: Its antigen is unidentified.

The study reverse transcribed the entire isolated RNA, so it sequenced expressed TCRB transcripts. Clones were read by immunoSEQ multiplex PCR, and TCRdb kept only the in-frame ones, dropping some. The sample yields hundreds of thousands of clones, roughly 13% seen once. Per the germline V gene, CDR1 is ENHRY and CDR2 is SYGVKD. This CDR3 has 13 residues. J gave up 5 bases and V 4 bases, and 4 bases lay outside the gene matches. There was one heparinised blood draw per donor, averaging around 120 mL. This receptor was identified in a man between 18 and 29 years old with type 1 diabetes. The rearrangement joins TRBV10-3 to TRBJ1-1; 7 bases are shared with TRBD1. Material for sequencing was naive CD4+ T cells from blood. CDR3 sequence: CAISVQGGTEAFF. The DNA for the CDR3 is TGTGCCATCAGTGTTCAGGGGGGAACTGAAGCTTTCTTT.